The present TCR beta chain was sequenced within a study of liver allograft versus peripheral blood T cells. Study summary: Recipients' peripheral blood supplied the T cell receptor repertoires against which those in transplanted livers were compared. General study results and limits: There were reportedly differences between T cell receptor repertoires inside liver allografts and those in peripheral blood.

As for this clonotype: Its target is unknown.

From the reads, TCRdb called clonotypes with MiXCR, one entry per CDR3 protein. The sample consists of about 14,000 distinct CDR3 sequences, 20% of them appearing once. The CDR3 has 18 residues. Between the trimmed V and J ends, which lost 3 bases and 0 bases, there was a span of 19 bases. Germline assignment: CDR1 SGDLS and CDR2 YYNGEE. This sequence joins TRBV9 and TRBJ1-3; a weak D match, TRBD1 (6 bases). This receptor was taken from a human patient who had a liver transplant. The graft donor may have given rise to some T cells. The CDR3 loop reads CASSATGGGQSSGNTIYF. The DNA of the CDR3 is TGTGCCAGCAGCGCGACTGGGGGGGGCCAAAGCTCTGGAAACACCATATATTTT.